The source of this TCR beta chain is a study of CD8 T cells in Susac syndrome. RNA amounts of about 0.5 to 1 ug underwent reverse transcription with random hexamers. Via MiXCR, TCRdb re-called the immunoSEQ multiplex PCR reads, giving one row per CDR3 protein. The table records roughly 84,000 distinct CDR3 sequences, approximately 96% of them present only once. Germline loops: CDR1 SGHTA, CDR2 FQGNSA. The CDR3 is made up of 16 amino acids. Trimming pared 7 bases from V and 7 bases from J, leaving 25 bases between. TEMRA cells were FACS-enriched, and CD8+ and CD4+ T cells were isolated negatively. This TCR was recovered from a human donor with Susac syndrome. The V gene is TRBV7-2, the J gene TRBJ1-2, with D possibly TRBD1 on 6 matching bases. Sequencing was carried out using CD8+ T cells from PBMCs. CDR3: CASKAAGLQGRAGYTF. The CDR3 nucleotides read TGTGCCAGCAAAGCAGCGGGCCTGCAGGGGCGAGCTGGCTACACCTTC. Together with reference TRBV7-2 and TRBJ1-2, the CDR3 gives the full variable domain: GAGVSQSPSNKVTEKGKDVELRCDPISGHTALYWYRQSLGQGLEFLIYFQGNSAPDKSGLPSDRFSAERTGGSVSTLTIQRTQQEDSAVYLCASKAAGLQGRAGYTFGSGTRLTVV.